This T cell receptor beta chain derives from a study of cytomegalovirus exposure and HLA in healthy donors. Study results and caveats: Listed as cytomegalovirus-associated were over 150 TCR beta chains. Among the CMV-associated chains, a few were confirmed in vitro as specific for CMV antigens.

Method: immunoSEQ multiplex PCR; TCRdb's copy keeps in-frame clones and lacks some. The table lists 200,000 to 250,000 clones, around 78% of them singletons. About this clone: Its antigen is undetermined.

The ends were cut back, 0 bases at V and 1 base at J, with 6 bases in the middle. This CDR3 contains 15 residues. Germline loops: CDR1 KGHSH, CDR2 LQKENI. The source of this sequence is a woman between 18 and 29 years old in good health and CMV-seronegative. The specimen sequenced was PBMCs. This chain uses TRBV18 with TRBJ2-2; D not certain. The CDR3 nucleotides are TGTGCCAGCTCACCACCGTTAGGGAACACCGGGGAGCTGTTTTTT. It yields the protein CASSPPLGNTGELFF.